This TCR beta chain was captured in a study of long-term antiretroviral therapy in people with HIV (dated 2022 in TCRdb). At the level of the whole study: Collection of the earliest samples took place about a decade ahead of the 2015 WHO recommendation for immediate ART, at a time when ART was typically delayed until CD4 counts fell. The cohort contributed fewer than 200 cryopreserved PBMC samples from a few dozen adults with confirmed HIV infection, collected serially over a mean of approximately six years (range 1-12). Among the 30 or so participants with HIV, about 11 were female. This retrospective serial study examined whether starting ART and sustained HIV suppression were associated with changes in the composition and diversity of the TRB repertoire in peripheral blood. Test extractions of a monoclonal T-cell line alongside a few dozen polyclonal samples showed no cross-contamination during QIAcube processing. Overall results and qualifications from the work: Expanded TRB clones identified before ART initiation dominated the repertoire at all time points, although this dominance fluctuated and declined in many PLHIV after ART. Narrower CDR3 length ranges were observed in HIV repertoires than in controls, and an antigen-experienced repertoire with only a slight naive shift after ART was suggested by the network structure. Because PBMC availability was limited, only the TCR beta chain was sequenced, with no alpha chain pairing. The samples span the years 2004 to 2017, and the ART regimens used may be less effective than current regimens. Inferences about post-ART repertoire changes are limited because no data were available on ART adherence, viral resistance or therapy changes. Starting ART was linked to a significant rise in TRB diversity, yet even with long-term ART the diversity remained significantly lower than in transplant donor controls. Unsorted PBMC were profiled instead of sorted CD4+ and CD8+ T cells because pre-ART samples had limited cell numbers.

The germline V gene (reference sequence) specifies MNHEY as CDR1 and SMNVEV as CDR2. The CDR3 runs 14 residues from the cysteine to the phenylalanine. The kept DNA is CDR3 alone, 42 bases in frame from the first base. V is trimmed back by 5 bases and J by 5 bases, and the junction contains 6 bases that no gene match accounts for. Points on this clone: Its antigen remains unidentified. Within one base of it there is no much larger clone, and no base qualities were kept.

The immunoSEQ hsTCRB v3.0 assay was used at survey level resolution to sequence the TRB variable region. The target sequencing depth for TRB was about 40,000-50,000 T-cell genomes per sample. An Illumina MiSeq with a v3 150-cycle kit was used to sequence the pooled TRB libraries. The authors' pipeline ran thus. Repertoire analysis was performed in R inside a reproducible Nextflow workflow that covered QC, data transformation and analysis. LymphoSeq2, an R package for exploring AIRR-Seq data, was used to implement the custom analyses. After excluding a handful of samples that yielded fewer than 5000 total TRB sequences, some 190 HIV repertoires remained for analysis. Among the roughly 200 retained HIV repertoires, some 60 were collected before ART initiation and approximately 130 after ART initiation. Repertoires were downsampled to 5000 TRB nucleotide sequences, with summary statistics averaged over 100 downsampling iterations. The analysis kept only TRB sequences whose CDR3 regions were at least seven amino acids long. Diversity was assessed using a clonality score derived from Shannon entropy and using the Gini coefficient. In the repertoire networks, any two of the top 5000 CDR3 amino acid sequences were linked whenever the two sequences differed by an edit distance of one. For TRB CDR3 amino acid sequences, GLIPH2 was used to predict antigen specificity groups and MHC restriction. CDR3 amino acid sequences were matched against VDJdb and McPAS-TCR to flag known CMV, EBV, HIV or tissue antigen associations. Pre-ART, post-ART and control groups were compared with Wilcoxon signed-rank tests and Holm-Bonferroni correction. What TCRdb holds here is the immuneACCESS table cut down to in-frame rearrangements. Part of the clones is not present; checked against another copy, under half of the missing clones reflect an unresolved V gene, and the others are unexplained. V and J calls and clone size are as listed in that table; D and trimming were resolved from the DNA. The sample table contains around 28,000 clones; only one count was recorded for around four fifths of them. The ten largest clones capture approximately 9.9% of the sample.

Participants were included only if at least one PBMC sample before ART initiation and at least two post-ART samples were available. Treatment was received in the United States of America by all participants with HIV. Before DNA extraction, cryopreserved samples of roughly 0.95-10 million PBMC were thawed and washed. At the time of the earliest PBMC sample, participants with HIV were aged between roughly 20 and 60 years. PBMC samples from each participant spanned 1-4 timepoints before ART initiation and 2-8 timepoints after ART initiation, with a median of 7 samples. Serial HIV viral load, CD4+ T-cell count, ART history and demographic data were obtained for every participant. Genomic DNA was extracted from unsorted PBMC with a Qiagen kit on a QIAcube, processed in batches of 12 samples.

Rearrangement joined TRBV27 to TRBJ2-7, and 10 junction bases match TRBD2. The sequence derives from a man aged 25-45 years with HIV. This specimen consisted of unsorted PBMCs, obtained about 2.7 years after starting antiretroviral therapy. The sequenced DNA is TGTGCCAGCAGTCCGGGACTAGCGATCGACGAGCAGTACTTC. This gives the protein CASSPGLAIDEQYF.